Sequencing of this T cell receptor (beta chain) was carried out in a study of a mutant IDH1 vaccine in newly diagnosed glioma. For the study at large: The treated group averaged about 41 years old and was about 60% male, approximately 38% female. Study-wide points: The occurrence of vaccine-induced immune responses was seen in over 85% of patients.

Time point defined: baseline, week 1 (first vaccination visit). Treatment here: pre-vaccination baseline after standard-of-care therapy. Turning to this clone: Antigen: not known.

Repertoires were generated with immunoSEQ multiplex PCR, while TCRdb's copy carries only in-frame clones and drops some. The sample shows about 98,000 clones, around 90% of them seen only once. Per the germline V gene, CDR1 is WSHSY and CDR2 is SAAADI. The CDR3 covers 11 residues. V was clipped by 4 bases and J by 10 bases, with 10 bases between them. This TCR was recovered from a woman between 45 and 65 years old with glioma. The chain has TRBV10-2 and TRBJ1-1; no firm D call. The sequencing used PBMCs, collected from a glioma patient treated with radiotherapy, temozolomide or both. The CDR3 nucleotides read TGCGCCAGCAGTGGCCTTGGTACAGCTTTCTTT. This codes for CASSGLGTAFF.